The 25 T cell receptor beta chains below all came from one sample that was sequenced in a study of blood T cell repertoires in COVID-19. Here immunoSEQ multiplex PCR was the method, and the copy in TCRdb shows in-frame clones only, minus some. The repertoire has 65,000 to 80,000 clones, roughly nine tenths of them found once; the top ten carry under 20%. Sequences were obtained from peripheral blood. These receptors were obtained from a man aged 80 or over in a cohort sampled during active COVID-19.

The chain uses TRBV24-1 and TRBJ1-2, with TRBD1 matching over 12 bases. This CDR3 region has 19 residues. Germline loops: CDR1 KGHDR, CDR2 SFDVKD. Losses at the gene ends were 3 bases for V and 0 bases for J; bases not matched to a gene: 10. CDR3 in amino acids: CATSDNSGQGANSNYGYTF. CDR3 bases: TGTGCCACCAGTGATAACTCGGGACAGGGGGCTAATTCTAACTATGGCTACACCTTC.

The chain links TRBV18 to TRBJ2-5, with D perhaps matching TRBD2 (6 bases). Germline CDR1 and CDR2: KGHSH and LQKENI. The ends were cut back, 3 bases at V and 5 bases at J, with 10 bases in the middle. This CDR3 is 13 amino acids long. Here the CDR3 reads CASSPGSVETQYF. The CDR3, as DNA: TGTGCCAGCTCACCCGGGAGCGTTGAGACCCAGTACTTC.

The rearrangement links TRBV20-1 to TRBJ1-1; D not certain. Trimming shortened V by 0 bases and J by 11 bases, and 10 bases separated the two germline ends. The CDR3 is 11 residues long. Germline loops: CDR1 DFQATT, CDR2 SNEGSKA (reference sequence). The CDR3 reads CSARETGGAFF. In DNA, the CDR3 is TGCAGTGCTAGAGAGACGGGTGGGGCTTTCTTT.

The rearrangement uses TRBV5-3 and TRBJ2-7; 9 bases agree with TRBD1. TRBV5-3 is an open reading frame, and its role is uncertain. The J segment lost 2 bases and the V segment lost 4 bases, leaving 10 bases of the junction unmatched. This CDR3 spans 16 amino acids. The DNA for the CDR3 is TGTGCCAGAAGCCCAAAAGGACAGGGGACCACCTACGAGCAGTACTTC. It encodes CARSPKGQGTTYEQYF.

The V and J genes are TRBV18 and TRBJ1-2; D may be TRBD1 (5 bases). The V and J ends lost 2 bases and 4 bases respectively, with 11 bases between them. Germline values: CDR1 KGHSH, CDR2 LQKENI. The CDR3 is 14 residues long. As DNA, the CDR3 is TGTGCCAGCTCACCAGGGGGGTACGGCTATGGCTACACCTTC. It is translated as CASSPGGYGYGYTF.

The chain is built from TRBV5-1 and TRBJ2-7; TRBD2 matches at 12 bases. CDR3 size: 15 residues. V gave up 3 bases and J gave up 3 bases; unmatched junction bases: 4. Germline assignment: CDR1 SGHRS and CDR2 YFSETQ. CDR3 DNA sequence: TGCGCCAGCAGCTCCCTGGGACTAGCGGGCTACGAGCAGTACTTC. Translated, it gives CASSSLGLAGYEQYF. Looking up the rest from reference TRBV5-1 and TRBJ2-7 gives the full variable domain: KAGVTQTPRYLIKTRGQQVTLSCSPISGHRSVSWYQQTPGQGLQFLFEYFSETQRNKGNFPGRFSGRQFSNSRSEMNVSTLELGDSALYLCASSSLGLAGYEQYFGPGTRLTVT.

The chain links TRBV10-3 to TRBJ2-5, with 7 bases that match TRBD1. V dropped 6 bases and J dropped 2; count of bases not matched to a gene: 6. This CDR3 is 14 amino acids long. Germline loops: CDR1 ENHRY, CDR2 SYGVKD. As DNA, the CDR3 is TGTGCCATCAGAGGGACAGAAAATCAAGAGACCCAGTACTTC. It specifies CAIRGTENQETQYF.

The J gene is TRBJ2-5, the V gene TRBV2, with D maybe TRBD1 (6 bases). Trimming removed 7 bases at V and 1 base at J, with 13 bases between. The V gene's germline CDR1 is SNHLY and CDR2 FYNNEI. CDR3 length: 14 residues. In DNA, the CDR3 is TGTGCCAGCAAGTCTTACAGGGCCCAAGAGACCCAGTACTTC. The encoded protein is CASKSYRAQETQYF.

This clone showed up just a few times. In DNA form, the CDR3 reads TGTGCCAGCAGTCCGGACAGGGGGGAATACAATGAGCAGTTCTTC. This translates into CASSPDRGEYNEQFF. This chain joins TRBV6-5 and TRBJ2-1; TRBD1 agrees at 10 bases. This CDR3 region has 15 residues. Trimming removed 5 bases from V and 4 bases from J; junction bases left unmatched: 5. Germline-derived CDR1 and CDR2 are MNHEY and SVGAGI.

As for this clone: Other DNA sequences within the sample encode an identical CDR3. The CDR3 protein is CASSIARGDTQYF. DNA of the CDR3: TGTGCCAGTAGTATTGCGAGGGGGGATACGCAGTATTTT. This chain uses TRBV19 with TRBJ2-3, with a tentative D call TRBD1 (6 bases). Trimming stripped 3 bases from V and 6 bases from J, with 10 bases between. CDR1 and CDR2 (germline): LNHDA, SQIVND (reference sequence). The CDR3 has 13 residues.

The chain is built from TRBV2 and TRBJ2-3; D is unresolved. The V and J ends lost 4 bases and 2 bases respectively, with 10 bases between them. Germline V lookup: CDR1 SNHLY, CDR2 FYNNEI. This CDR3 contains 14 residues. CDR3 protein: CASSGGLNTDTQYF. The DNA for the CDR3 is TGTGCCAGCAGTGGTGGGCTAAACACAGATACGCAGTATTTT.

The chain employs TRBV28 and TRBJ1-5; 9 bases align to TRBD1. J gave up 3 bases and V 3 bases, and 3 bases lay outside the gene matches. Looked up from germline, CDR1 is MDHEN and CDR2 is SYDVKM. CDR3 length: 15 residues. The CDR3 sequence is CASSFGTGINQPQHF. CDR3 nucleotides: TGTGCCAGCAGTTTCGGGACAGGGATCAATCAGCCCCAGCATTTT.

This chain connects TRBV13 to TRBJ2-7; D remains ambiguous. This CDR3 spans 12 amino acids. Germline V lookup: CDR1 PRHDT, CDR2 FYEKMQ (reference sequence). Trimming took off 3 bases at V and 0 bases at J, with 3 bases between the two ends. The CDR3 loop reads CASSLSSYEQYF. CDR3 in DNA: TGTGCCAGCAGCTTGAGCTCCTACGAGCAGTACTTC. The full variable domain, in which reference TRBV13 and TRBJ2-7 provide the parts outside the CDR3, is AAGVIQSPRHLIKEKRETATLKCYPIPRHDTVYWYQQGPGQDPQFLISFYEKMQSDKGSIPDRFSAQQFSDYHSELNMSSLELGDSALYFCASSLSSYEQYFGPGTRLTVT.

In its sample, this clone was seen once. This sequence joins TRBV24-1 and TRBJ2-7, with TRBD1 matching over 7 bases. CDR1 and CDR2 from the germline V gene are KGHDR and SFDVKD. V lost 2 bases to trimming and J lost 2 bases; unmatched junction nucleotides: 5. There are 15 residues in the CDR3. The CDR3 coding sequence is TGTGCCACCAGTGATTCAAGGCAGGGGGCCTACGAGCAGTACTTC. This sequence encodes CATSDSRQGAYEQYF.

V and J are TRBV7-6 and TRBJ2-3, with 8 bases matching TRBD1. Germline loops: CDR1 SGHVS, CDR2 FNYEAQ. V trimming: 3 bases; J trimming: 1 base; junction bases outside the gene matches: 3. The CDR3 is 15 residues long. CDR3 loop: CASSFGTGGTDTQYF. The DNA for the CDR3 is TGTGCCAGCAGCTTCGGGACAGGTGGCACAGATACGCAGTATTTT.

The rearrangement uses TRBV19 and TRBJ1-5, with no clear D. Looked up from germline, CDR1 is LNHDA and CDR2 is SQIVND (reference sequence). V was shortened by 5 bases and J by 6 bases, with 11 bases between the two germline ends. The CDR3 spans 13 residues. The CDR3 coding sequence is TGTGCCAGTAGTTTCGATAGGAGTCAGCCCCAGCATTTT. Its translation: CASSFDRSQPQHF.

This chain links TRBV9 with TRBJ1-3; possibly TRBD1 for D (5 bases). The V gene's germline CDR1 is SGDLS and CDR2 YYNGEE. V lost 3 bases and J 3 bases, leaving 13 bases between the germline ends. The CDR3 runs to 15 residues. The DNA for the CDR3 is TGTGCCAGCAGCGAATCGGGGGGTTATGGAAACACCATATATTTT. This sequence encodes CASSESGGYGNTIYF.

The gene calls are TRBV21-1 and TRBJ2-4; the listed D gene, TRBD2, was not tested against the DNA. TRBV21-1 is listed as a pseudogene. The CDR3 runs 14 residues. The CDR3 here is CASKPLIAKNIQYF. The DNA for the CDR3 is TGTGCCAGCAAACCGCTAATAGCCAAAAACATTCAGTACTTC.

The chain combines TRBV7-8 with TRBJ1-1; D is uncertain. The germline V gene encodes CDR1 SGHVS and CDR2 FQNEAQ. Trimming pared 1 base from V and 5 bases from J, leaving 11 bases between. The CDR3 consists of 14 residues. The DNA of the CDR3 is TGTGCCAGCAGCTTAGAACTTGTTTATACTGAAGCTTTCTTT. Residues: CASSLELVYTEAFF. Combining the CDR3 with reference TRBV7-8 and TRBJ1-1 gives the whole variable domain GAGVSQSPRYKVAKRGQDVALRCDPISGHVSLFWYQQALGQGPEFLTYFQNEAQLDKSGLPSDRFFAERPEGSVSTLKIQRTQQEDSAVYLCASSLELVYTEAFFGQGTRLTVV.

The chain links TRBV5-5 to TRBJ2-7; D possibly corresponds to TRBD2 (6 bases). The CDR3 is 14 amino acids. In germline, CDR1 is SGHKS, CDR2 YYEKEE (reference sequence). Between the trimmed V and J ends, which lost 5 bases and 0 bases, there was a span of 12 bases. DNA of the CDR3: TGTGCCAGCAGGATTAGGAGGGACTCCTACGAGCAGTACGTC. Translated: CASRIRRDSYEQYV.

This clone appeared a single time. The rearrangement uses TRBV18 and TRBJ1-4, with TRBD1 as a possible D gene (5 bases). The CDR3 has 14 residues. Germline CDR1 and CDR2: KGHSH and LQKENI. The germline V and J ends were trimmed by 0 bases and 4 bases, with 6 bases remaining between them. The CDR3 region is CASSPPTVNEKLFF. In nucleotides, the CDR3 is TGTGCCAGCTCACCACCGACAGTTAATGAAAAACTGTTTTTT.

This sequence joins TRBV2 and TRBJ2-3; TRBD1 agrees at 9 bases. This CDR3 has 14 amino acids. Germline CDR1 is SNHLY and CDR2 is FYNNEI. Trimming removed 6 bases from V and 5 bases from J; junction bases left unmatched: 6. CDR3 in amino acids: CASSPGQGIDTQYF. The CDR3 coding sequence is TGTGCCAGCAGCCCGGGACAGGGTATAGATACGCAGTATTTT.

As DNA, the CDR3 is TGTGCCAGCAGTAAGGACAGCGATTCACCCCTCCACTTT. It translates to CASSKDSDSPLHF. The chain is built from TRBV2 and TRBJ1-6, with D possibly being TRBD1 (6 bases). This CDR3 comprises 13 residues. Germline V gene lookup returns CDR1 SNHLY and CDR2 FYNNEI. Between the trimmed V and J ends, which lost 5 bases and 8 bases, there was a span of 10 bases. The complete variable domain, with remaining parts taken from reference TRBV2 and TRBJ1-6, reads EPEVTQTPSHQVTQMGQEVILRCVPISNHLYFYWYRQILGQKVEFLVSFYNNEISEKSEIFDDQFSVERPDGSNFTLKIRSTKLEDSAMYFCASSKDSDSPLHFGNGTRLTVT.

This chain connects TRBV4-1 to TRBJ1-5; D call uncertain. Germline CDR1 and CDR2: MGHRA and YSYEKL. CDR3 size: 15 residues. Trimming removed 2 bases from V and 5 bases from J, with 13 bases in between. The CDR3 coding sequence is TGCGCCAGCAGCCAAACGGGTGGCCGAGATCAGCCCCAGCATTTT. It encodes CASSQTGGRDQPQHF.

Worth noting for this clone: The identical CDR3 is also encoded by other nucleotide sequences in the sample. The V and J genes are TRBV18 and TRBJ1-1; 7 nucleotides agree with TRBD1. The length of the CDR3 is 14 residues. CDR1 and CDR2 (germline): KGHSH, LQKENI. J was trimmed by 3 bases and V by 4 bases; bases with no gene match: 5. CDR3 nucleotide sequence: TGTGCCAGCTCACTTCTCAGGGGGGACACTGAAGCTTTCTTT. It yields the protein CASSLLRGDTEAFF.